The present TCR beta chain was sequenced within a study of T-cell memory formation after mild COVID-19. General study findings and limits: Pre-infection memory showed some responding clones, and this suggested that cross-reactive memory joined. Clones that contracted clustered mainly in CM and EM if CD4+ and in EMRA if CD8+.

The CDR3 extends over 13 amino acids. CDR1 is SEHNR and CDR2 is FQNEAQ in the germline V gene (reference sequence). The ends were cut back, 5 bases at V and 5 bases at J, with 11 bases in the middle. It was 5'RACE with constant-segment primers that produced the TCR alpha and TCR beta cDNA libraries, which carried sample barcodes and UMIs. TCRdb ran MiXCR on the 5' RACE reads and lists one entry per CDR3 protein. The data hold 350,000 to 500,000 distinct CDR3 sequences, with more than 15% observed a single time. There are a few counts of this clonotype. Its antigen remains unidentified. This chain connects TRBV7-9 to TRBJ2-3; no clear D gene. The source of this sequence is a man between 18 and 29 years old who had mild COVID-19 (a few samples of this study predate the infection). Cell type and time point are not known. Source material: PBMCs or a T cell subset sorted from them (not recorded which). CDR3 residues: CASSVVGIDTQYF. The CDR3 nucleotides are TGTGCCAGCAGCGTAGTGGGTATAGATACGCAGTATTTT.